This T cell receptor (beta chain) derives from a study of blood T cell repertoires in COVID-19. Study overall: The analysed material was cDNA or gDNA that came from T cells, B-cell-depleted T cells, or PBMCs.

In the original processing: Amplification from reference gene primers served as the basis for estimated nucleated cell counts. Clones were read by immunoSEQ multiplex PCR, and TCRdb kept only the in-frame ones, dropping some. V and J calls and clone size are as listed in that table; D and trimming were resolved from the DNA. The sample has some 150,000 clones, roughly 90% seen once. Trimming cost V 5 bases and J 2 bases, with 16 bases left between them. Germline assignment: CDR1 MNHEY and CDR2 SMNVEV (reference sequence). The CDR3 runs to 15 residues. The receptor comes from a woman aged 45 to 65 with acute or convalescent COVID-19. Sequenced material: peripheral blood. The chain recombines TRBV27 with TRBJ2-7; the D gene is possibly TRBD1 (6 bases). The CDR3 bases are TGTGCCAGCAGTCCTTCCGGGACATCCCCCTACGAGCAGTACTTC. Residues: CASSPSGTSPYEQYF.